This entry describes one T cell receptor beta chain. Antigen unknown. The entry originates in a study of T cells in Graves' hyperthyroidism and ophthalmopathy. Study outcomes and limitations: The model's output predicted ophthalmopathy at a median of roughly 6.9 months prior to onset.

Each diagnosis was grounded in clinical symptoms, serum thyroxine and TRAb, thyroid ultrasound, and orbital computed tomography. The V segment lost 1 base and the J segment 5 bases; nucleotides outside the gene matches: 3. CDR1 is DFQATT, CDR2 SNEGSKA, per germline (reference sequence). The CDR3 sequence is 15 residues long. Authors of the study amplified TCR beta CDR3 regions from RNA transcripts. Carried out on the TCR CDR3, a first-round RT-PCR used the HTBI primer set. MiXCR, applied by TCRdb to the multiplex PCR reads, yields one record per CDR3 protein. Here the sample spans approximately 710,000 distinct CDR3 sequences, around a sixth being singletons.

The gene calls are TRBV20-1 and TRBJ2-7; the match to TRBD2 covers 15 bases. Material: blood. The source is a man aged 45 to 65 with Graves' hyperthyroidism. The CDR3 DNA sequence: TGCAGTGCTAGAGGGACTAGCGGGAGGGCCAACGAGCAGTACTTC. Translating gives CSARGTSGRANEQYF.